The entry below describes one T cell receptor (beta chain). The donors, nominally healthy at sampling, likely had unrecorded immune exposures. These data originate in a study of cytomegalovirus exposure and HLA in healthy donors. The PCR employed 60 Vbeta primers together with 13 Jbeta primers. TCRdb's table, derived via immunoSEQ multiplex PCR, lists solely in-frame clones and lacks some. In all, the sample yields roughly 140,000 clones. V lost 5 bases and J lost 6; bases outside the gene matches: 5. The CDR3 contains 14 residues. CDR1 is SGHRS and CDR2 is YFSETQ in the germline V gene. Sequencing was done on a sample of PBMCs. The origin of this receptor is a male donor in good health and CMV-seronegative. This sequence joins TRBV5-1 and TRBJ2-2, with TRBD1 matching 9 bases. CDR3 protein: CASRETGGAGELFF. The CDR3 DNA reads TGCGCCAGCAGAGAGACAGGGGGTGCCGGGGAGCTGTTTTTT.